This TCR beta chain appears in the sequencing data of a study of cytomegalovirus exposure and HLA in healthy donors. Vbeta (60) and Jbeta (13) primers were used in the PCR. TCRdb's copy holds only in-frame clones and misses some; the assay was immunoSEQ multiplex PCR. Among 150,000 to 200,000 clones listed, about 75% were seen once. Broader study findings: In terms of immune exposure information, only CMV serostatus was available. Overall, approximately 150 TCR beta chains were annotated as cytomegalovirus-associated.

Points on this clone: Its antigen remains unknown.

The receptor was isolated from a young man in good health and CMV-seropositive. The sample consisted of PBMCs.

The CDR3 nucleotides are TGTGCCACCAGCAGAGGCCGGACTAGCGGCCAAGAGACCCAGTACTTC. The encoded protein is CATSRGRTSGQETQYF. The J gene is TRBJ2-5, the V gene TRBV15; 10 bases are shared with TRBD2. Per germline, CDR1 LNHNV and CDR2 YYDKDF (reference sequence). V lost 1 base and J lost 1; bases outside the gene matches: 3. The CDR3 is made up of 16 amino acids. Looking up the rest from reference TRBV15 and TRBJ2-5 gives the full variable domain: DAMVIQNPRYQVTQFGKPVTLSCSQTLNHNVMYWYQQKSSQAPKLLFHYYDKDFNNEADTPDNFQSRRPNTSFCFLDIRSPGLGDTAMYLCATSRGRTSGQETQYFGPGTRLLVL.